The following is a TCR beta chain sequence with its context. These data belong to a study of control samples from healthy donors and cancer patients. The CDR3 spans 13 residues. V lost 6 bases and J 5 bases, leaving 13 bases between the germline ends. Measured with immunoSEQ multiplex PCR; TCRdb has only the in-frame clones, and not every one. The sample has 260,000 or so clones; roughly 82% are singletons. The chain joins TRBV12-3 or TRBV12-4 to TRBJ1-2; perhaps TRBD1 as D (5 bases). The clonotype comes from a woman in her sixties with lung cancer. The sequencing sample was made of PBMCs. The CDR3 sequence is CASSLQVQYGYTF. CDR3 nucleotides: TGTGCCAGCAGCTTACAGGTCCAATATGGCTACACCTTC.